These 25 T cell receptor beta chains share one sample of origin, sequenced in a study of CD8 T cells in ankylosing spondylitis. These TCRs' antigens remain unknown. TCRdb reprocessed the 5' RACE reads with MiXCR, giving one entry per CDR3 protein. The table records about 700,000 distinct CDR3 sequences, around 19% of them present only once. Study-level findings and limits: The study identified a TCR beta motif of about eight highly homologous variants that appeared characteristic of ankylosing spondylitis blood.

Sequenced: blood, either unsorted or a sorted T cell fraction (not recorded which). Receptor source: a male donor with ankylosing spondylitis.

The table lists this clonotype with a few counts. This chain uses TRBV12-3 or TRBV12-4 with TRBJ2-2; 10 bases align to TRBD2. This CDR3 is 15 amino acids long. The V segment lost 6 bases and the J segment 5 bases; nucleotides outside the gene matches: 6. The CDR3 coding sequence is TGTGCCAGCAGGGCTAGCGGGAGAATAACCGGGGAGCTGTTTTTT. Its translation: CASRASGRITGELFF.

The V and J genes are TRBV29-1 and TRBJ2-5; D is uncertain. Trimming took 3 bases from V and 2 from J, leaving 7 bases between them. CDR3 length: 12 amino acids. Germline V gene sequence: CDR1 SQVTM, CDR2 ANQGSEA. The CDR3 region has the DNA TGCAGCGTTGACAGCCTACAAGAGACCCAGTACTTC. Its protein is CSVDSLQETQYF.

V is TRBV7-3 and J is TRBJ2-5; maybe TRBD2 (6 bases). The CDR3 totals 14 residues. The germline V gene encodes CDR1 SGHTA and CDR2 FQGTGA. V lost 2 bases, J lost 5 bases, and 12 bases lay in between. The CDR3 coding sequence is TGTGCCAGCAGCTTAGTTGGGGGGACGGAGACCCAGTACTTC. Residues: CASSLVGGTETQYF.

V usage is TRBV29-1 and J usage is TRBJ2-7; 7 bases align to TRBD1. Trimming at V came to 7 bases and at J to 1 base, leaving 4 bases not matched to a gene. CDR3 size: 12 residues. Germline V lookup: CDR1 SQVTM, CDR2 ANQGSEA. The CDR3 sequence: CSGRTGSYEQYF. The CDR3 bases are TGCAGCGGTAGGACAGGTTCCTACGAGCAGTACTTC.

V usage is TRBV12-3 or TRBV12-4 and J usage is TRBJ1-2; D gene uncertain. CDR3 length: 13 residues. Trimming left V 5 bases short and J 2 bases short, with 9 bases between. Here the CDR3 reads CASSIGGNYGYTF. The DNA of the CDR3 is TGTGCCAGCAGTATAGGAGGGAACTATGGCTACACCTTC.

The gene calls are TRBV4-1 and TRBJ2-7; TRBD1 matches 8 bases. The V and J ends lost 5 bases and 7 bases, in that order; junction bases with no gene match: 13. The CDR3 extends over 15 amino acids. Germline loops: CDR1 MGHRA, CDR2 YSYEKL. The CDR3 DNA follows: TGCGCCAGCAGCTTCTCCGGAGGACAGGGATTTGAGCAGTACTTC. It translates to CASSFSGGQGFEQYF.

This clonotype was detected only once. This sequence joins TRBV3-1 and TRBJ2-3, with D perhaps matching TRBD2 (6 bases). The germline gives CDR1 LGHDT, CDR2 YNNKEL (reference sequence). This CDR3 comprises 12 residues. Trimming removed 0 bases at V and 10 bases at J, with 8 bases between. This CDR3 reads CASSQDAGPQYF. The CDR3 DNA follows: TGTGCCAGCAGCCAAGACGCGGGGCCGCAGTATTTT.

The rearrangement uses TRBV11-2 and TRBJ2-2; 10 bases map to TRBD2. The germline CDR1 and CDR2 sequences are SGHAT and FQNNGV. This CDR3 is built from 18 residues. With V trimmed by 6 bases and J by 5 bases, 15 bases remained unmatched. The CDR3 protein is CASSSSYGLAGATGELFF. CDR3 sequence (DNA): TGTGCCAGCAGTTCCTCTTATGGCCTAGCGGGAGCAACCGGGGAGCTGTTTTTT.

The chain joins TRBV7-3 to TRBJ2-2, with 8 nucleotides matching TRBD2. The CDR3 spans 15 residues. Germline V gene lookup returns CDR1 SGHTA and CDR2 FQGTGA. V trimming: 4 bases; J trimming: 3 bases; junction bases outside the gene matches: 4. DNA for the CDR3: TGTGCCAGCAGCTATACTAGCGGCGACACCGGGGAGCTGTTTTTT. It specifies CASSYTSGDTGELFF.

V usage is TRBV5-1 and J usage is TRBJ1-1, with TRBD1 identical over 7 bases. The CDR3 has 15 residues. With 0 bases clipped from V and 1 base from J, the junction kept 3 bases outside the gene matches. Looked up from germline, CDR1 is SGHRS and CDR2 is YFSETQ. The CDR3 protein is CASSLEWTGNTEAFF. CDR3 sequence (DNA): TGCGCCAGCAGCTTGGAATGGACAGGGAACACTGAAGCTTTCTTT.

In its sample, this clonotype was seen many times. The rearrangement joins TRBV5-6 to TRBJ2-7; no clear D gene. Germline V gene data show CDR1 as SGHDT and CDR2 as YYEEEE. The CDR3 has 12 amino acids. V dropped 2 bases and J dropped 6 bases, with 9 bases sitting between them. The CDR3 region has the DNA TGTGCCAGCAGCTTTGGGGTTGGCGAGCAGTACTTC. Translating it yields CASSFGVGEQYF.

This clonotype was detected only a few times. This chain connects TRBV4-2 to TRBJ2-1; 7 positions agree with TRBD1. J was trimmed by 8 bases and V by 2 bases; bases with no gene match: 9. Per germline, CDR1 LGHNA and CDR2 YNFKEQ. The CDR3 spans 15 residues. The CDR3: CASSQQKGAGYEQFF. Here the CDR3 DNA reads TGTGCCAGCAGCCAACAGAAGGGGGCAGGCTATGAGCAGTTCTTC.

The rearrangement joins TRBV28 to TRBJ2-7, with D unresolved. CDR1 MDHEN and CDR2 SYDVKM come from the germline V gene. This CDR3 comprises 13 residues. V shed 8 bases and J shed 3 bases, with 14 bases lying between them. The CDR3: CASSRVYSYEQYF. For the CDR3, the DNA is TGTGCCAGCTCCCGGGTCTACAGCTACGAGCAGTACTTC.

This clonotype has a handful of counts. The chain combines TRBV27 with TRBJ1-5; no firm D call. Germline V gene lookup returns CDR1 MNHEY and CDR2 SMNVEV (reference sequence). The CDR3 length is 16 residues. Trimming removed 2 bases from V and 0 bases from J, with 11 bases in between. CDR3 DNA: TGTGCCAGCAGTTTAAAGTCGGGAAGTAGCAATCAGCCCCAGCATTTT. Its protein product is CASSLKSGSSNQPQHF.

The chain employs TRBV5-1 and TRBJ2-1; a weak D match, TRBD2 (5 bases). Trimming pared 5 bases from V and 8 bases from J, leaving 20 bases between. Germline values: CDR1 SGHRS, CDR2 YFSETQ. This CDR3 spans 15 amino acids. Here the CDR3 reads CASRIDLRAVDEQFF. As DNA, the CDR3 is TGCGCCAGCAGAATCGATTTGCGGGCCGTGGATGAGCAGTTCTTC. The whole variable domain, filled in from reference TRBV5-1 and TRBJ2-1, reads KAGVTQTPRYLIKTRGQQVTLSCSPISGHRSVSWYQQTPGQGLQFLFEYFSETQRNKGNFPGRFSGRQFSNSRSEMNVSTLELGDSALYLCASRIDLRAVDEQFFGPGTRLTVL.

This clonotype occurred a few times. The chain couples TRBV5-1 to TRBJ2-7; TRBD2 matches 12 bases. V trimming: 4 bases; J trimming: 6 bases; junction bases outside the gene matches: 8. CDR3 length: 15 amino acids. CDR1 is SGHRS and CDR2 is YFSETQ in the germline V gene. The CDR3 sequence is CASSVRLAGAGEQYF. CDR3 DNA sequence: TGCGCCAGCAGCGTACGACTAGCGGGAGCGGGCGAGCAGTACTTC. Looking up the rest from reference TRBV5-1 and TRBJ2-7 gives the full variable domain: KAGVTQTPRYLIKTRGQQVTLSCSPISGHRSVSWYQQTPGQGLQFLFEYFSETQRNKGNFPGRFSGRQFSNSRSEMNVSTLELGDSALYLCASSVRLAGAGEQYFGPGTRLTVT.

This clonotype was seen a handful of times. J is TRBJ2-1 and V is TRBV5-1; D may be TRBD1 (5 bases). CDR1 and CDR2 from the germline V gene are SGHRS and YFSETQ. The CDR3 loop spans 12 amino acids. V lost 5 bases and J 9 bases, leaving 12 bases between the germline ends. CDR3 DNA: TGCGCCAGCAGTTTAACACAGGTTGAGCAGTTCTTC. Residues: CASSLTQVEQFF.

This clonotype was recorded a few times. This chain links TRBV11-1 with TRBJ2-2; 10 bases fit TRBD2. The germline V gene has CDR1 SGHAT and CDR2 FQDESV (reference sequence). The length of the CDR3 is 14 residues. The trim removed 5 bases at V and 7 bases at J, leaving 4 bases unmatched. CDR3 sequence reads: CASSAGLAVGELFF. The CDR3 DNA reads TGTGCCAGCAGCGCCGGACTAGCGGTCGGGGAGCTGTTTTTT.

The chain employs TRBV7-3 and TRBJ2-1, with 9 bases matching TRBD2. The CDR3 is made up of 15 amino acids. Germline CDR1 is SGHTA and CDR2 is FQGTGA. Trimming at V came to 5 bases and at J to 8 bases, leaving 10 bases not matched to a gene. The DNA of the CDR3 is TGTGCCAGCAGCCAAACGGGACTAGCTACGGATGAGCAGTTCTTC. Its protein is CASSQTGLATDEQFF.

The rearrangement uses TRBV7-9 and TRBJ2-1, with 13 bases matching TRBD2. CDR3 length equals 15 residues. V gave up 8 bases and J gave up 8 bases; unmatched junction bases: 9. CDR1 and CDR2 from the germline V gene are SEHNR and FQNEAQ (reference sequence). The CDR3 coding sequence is TGTGCCAGCTATCAGACTAGCGGGGGGTTCGATGAGCAGTTCTTC. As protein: CASYQTSGGFDEQFF.

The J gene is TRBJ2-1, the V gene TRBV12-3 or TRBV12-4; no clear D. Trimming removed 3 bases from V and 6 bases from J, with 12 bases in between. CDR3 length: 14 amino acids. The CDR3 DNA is TGTGCCAGCAGTTTTGTCAGGCACTCCAATGAGCAGTTCTTC. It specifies CASSFVRHSNEQFF.

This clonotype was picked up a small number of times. In nucleotides, the CDR3 is TGTGCCAGCAGTTTAGAGTACAGGGTCCACGAGCAGTACTTC. This sequence encodes CASSLEYRVHEQYF. The rearrangement links TRBV12-3 or TRBV12-4 to TRBJ2-7; possible D gene TRBD1, 6 bases. V was trimmed by 1 base and J by 5 bases, leaving 12 bases between them. The CDR3 consists of 14 residues.

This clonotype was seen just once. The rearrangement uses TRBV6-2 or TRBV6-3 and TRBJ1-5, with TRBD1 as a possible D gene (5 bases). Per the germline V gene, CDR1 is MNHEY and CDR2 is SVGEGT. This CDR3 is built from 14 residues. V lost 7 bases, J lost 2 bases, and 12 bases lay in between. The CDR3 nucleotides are TGTGCCAGCACTAATCCGGGGGGCAATCAGCCCCAGCATTTT. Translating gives CASTNPGGNQPQHF.

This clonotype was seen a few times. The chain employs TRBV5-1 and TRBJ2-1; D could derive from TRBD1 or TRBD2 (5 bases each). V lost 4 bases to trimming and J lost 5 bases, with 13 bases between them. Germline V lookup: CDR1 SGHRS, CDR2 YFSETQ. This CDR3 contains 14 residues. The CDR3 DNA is TGCGCCAGCAGCGGCTGGGACCCAGACAATGAGCAGTTCTTC. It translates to CASSGWDPDNEQFF.

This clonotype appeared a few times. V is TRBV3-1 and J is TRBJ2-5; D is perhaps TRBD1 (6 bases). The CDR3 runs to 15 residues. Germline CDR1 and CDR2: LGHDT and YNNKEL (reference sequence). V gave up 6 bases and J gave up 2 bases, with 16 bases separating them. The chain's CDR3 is CASSPTGTQQETQYF. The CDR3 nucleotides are TGTGCCAGCAGTCCCACAGGGACCCAACAAGAGACCCAGTACTTC.